A single sample gave rise to the 14 T cell receptor beta chains below, sequenced in a study of blood T cell repertoires in COVID-19. Produced via immunoSEQ multiplex PCR; TCRdb's table is partial and in-frame only. The sample lists more than 95,000 clones; 85% were seen once. The sequenced material came from peripheral blood. These receptors were collected from a man at least 80 years old with active or convalescent COVID-19.

This clone was seen only once. The rearrangement uses TRBV7-3 and TRBJ2-5; TRBD2 is a possible D gene (6 bases). Between the trimmed V and J ends, which lost 3 bases and 5 bases, there was a span of 13 bases. This CDR3 region has 14 residues. Germline CDR1 and CDR2: SGHTA and FQGTGA. For the CDR3, the DNA is TGTGCCAGCAGCTTGCATCCGAGCGGGGAGACCCAGTACTTC. Amino acids: CASSLHPSGETQYF. The whole variable domain, filled in from reference TRBV7-3 and TRBJ2-5, reads GAGVSQTPSNKVTEKGKYVELRCDPISGHTALYWYRQSLGQGPEFLIYFQGTGAADDSGLPNDRFFAVRPEGSVSTLKIQRTERGDSAVYLCASSLHPSGETQYFGPGTRLLVL.

A single count supports this clone. This chain joins TRBV29-1 and TRBJ1-2; 9 positions match TRBD1. The CDR3 contains 13 residues. In germline, CDR1 is SQVTM, CDR2 ANQGSEA. Trimming took 6 bases from V and 5 from J; bases not matched to a gene: 7. As DNA, the CDR3 is TGCAGCGTAACCGGGACAGGGATATATGGCTACACCTTC. This translates into CSVTGTGIYGYTF.

This sequence joins TRBV11-2 and TRBJ2-7; 10 nucleotides align to TRBD2. The CDR3 loop spans 14 amino acids. Trimming at V came to 2 bases and at J to 4 bases, leaving 2 bases not matched to a gene. CDR1 is SGHAT, CDR2 FQNNGV, per germline. DNA of the CDR3: TGTGCCAGCAGCTTAAGGACTAGCGGATACGAGCAGTACTTC. Its translation is CASSLRTSGYEQYF. Drawing the rest from reference TRBV11-2 and TRBJ2-7, the complete variable domain is EAGVAQSPRYKIIEKRQSVAFWCNPISGHATLYWYQQILGQGPKLLIQFQNNGVVDDSQLPKDRFSAERLKGVDSTLKIQPAKLEDSAVYLCASSLRTSGYEQYFGPGTRLTVT.

The genes are TRBV7-8 and TRBJ2-3; 7 bases align to TRBD1. Losses at the gene ends were 4 bases for V and 1 base for J; bases not matched to a gene: 5. The CDR3 has 15 amino acids. Germline V gene lookup returns CDR1 SGHVS and CDR2 FQNEAQ. The CDR3 is CASSSGQFRTDTQYF. For the CDR3, the DNA is TGTGCCAGCAGCTCGGGACAGTTTCGCACAGATACGCAGTATTTT.

The genes are TRBV30 and TRBJ1-6; TRBD1 might be the D (5 bases). V was trimmed by 5 bases and J by 6 bases, leaving 17 bases between them. The length of the CDR3 is 15 residues. Looked up from germline, CDR1 is GTSNPN and CDR2 is SVGIG (reference sequence). CDR3 loop: CAWQPRTRGNSPLHF. CDR3 bases: TGTGCCTGGCAGCCTCGGACAAGGGGTAATTCACCCCTCCACTTT.

The gene calls are TRBV9 and TRBJ1-4; possible D gene TRBD1, 5 bases. Germline CDR1 and CDR2: SGDLS and YYNGEE. V lost 0 bases and J lost 0, with 9 bases in between. The CDR3 is 16 amino acids. The CDR3 region is CASSVGQIATNEKLFF. The CDR3 DNA sequence: TGTGCCAGCAGCGTAGGACAGATTGCAACTAATGAAAAACTGTTTTTT.

V gene TRBV4-2 combines with J gene TRBJ1-5; D perhaps matches TRBD1 (6 bases). V shed 0 bases and J shed 5 bases, with 11 bases lying between them. The germline V gene encodes CDR1 LGHNA and CDR2 YNFKEQ. The length of the CDR3 is 15 residues. The CDR3 reads CASSQEPRGDQPQHF. In DNA form, the CDR3 reads TGTGCCAGCAGCCAAGAGCCCAGGGGCGATCAGCCCCAGCATTTT.

The chain links TRBV19 to TRBJ1-5; no definite D call. CDR3 length: 10 amino acids. V was clipped by 11 bases and J by 5 bases, with 7 bases between them. Germline V gene lookup returns CDR1 LNHDA and CDR2 SQIVND (reference sequence). The CDR3 spells CAVSDQPQHF. CDR3 DNA sequence: TGTGCCGTTTCCGATCAGCCCCAGCATTTT.

The chain is built from TRBV3-1 (or the pseudogene TRBV3-2) and TRBJ1-2, with no clear D. Germline V lookup: CDR1 LGHDT, CDR2 YNNKEL (reference sequence). V was shortened by 0 bases and J by 1 base, with 9 bases between the two germline ends. This CDR3 spans 15 amino acids. The CDR3 loop is CASSQEARFNYGYTF. CDR3 sequence (DNA): TGTGCCAGCAGCCAAGAAGCGCGCTTTAACTATGGCTACACCTTC.

The V call is TRBV27, the J call TRBJ1-2; D is possibly TRBD1 (5 bases). V was trimmed by 4 bases and J by 5 bases, leaving 17 bases between them. This CDR3 spans 15 amino acids. Germline V gene lookup returns CDR1 MNHEY and CDR2 SMNVEV (reference sequence). CDR3: CASSSRQLSPYGYTF. The CDR3 DNA is TGTGCCAGCAGTTCCCGACAGCTCTCACCATATGGCTACACCTTC.

V and J are TRBV27 and TRBJ2-5, with TRBD2 as a possible D gene (5 bases). V dropped 6 bases and J dropped 2 bases, with 13 bases sitting between them. Germline V gene data show CDR1 as MNHEY and CDR2 as SMNVEV (reference sequence). The CDR3 spans 14 residues. For the CDR3, the DNA is TGTGCCAGCAGATTCGGGATAGCGCAAGAGACCCAGTACTTC. Its translation is CASRFGIAQETQYF.

This chain links TRBV5-5 with TRBJ1-3; 8 bases agree with TRBD1. The CDR3 is made up of 16 amino acids. Losses at the gene ends were 3 bases for V and 0 bases for J; bases not matched to a gene: 5. Per germline, CDR1 SGHKS and CDR2 YYEKEE (reference sequence). This CDR3 reads CASSSGGPNSGNTIYF. Written as DNA, the CDR3 is TGTGCCAGCAGCTCAGGGGGCCCTAACTCTGGAAACACCATATATTTT.

In DNA, the CDR3 is TGCAGTGCTAGTGGTCAGGGGGCCGTGGACTATGGCTACACCTTC. The encoded protein is CSASGQGAVDYGYTF. The genes are TRBV20-1 and TRBJ1-2, with TRBD1 matching 8 bases. V shed 3 bases, J shed 3 bases, and the junction held 9 bases outside the gene matches. CDR1 is DFQATT, CDR2 SNEGSKA, per germline (reference sequence). CDR3 length: 15 residues.

The chain employs TRBV11-2 and TRBJ2-1; tentative D call: TRBD2 (5 bases). V lost 4 bases and J lost 9, with 13 bases in between. CDR3 length: 13 amino acids. Per the germline V gene, CDR1 is SGHAT and CDR2 is FQNNGV. DNA of the CDR3: TGTGCCAGCAGCTCACTCCTAGAGGGTGAGCAGTTCTTC. Translating gives CASSSLLEGEQFF.